The sequence of this T cell receptor (beta chain) was determined in a study of blood T cell repertoires in COVID-19. Study summary: From T cells, B-cell-depleted T cells, or PBMCs came the material, which was cDNA or gDNA.

The Seattle site enrolled patients during active infection and followed them longitudinally. In the authors' methods: By means of reference gene primer amplification, nucleated cell counts were estimated. Data came from immunoSEQ multiplex PCR; TCRdb stores just in-frame clones and leaves some out. That table is the source of V, J and clone size, and D and trimming were worked out from the DNA. The sample lists 200,000 to 300,000 clones, about 87% occurring once. The CDR3 is 14 residues long. The V end was cut by 0 bases, the J end by 6 bases, with 9 bases between. Germline lookup yields CDR1 MNHNY and CDR2 SVGAGI (reference sequence).

This receptor was taken from a woman aged 55-69 years with COVID-19, enrolled during active disease. The gene calls are TRBV6-6 and TRBJ1-5, with unresolved D. Input material: peripheral blood. CDR3 in amino acids: CASSYSSGTQPQHF. The CDR3, as DNA: TGTGCCAGCAGTTACTCATCAGGTACTCAGCCCCAGCATTTT.